A selection of T cell receptor beta chains follows, all from one sample in a study of spatial heterogeneity in lung cancer. TCRdb re-called the 5' RACE reads with MiXCR, one entry per CDR3 protein. This table has some 36,000 distinct CDR3 sequences, approximately 8% appearing once. The input for sequencing was PBMCs, taken at follow-up. These receptors came from a male donor with early-stage non-small cell lung cancer. Each CDR3 is given with its conserved first and last residue. Each record gives: D gene, J gene, clone size, V gene, CDR3 DNA, CDR3 protein. D genes are given only for firm matches. Only part of the rows carry a size: once, few, many, or a class if the clone is expanded.

- | TRBJ2-3 | many | TRBV20-1 | TGCAGTGCCGCAAGGAGGGGGATGAGGGACACAGATACGCAGTATTTT | CSAARRGMRDTDTQYF
- | TRBJ1-4 | - | TRBV7-2 | TGTGCCAGCAGCTTAGGGCTCGACACGGGATCTAGTGAAAAACTGTTTTTT | CASSLGLDTGSSEKLFF
- | TRBJ1-5 | many | TRBV5-1 | TGCGCCAGCAGTCCACAGGGAAGCAATCAGCCCCAGCATTTT | CASSPQGSNQPQHF
TRBD1 | TRBJ1-2 | - | TRBV13 | TGTGCCAGCGGCGGACAGGGGTATGGCTACACCTTC | CASGGQGYGYTF
- | TRBJ2-7 | many | TRBV5-6 | TGTGCCAGCAGCTCGACCTACGAGCAGTACTTC | CASSSTYEQYF
TRBD2 | TRBJ2-1 | many | TRBV9 | TGTGCCAGCAGCCTGACCGGGCGGGGGGACTTGCATGAGCAGTTCTTC | CASSLTGRGDLHEQFF
- | TRBJ2-1 | many | TRBV7-9 | TGTGCCAGCAGCCCCCCGGGACAAACCTACAATGAGCAGTTCTTC | CASSPPGQTYNEQFF
TRBD1 | TRBJ2-5 | many | TRBV12-3/TRBV12-4 | TGTGCCAGCAGGAGTTCCGGGACAGGCCAAGAGACCCAGTACTTC | CASRSSGTGQETQYF
- | TRBJ1-5 | many | TRBV7-9 | TGTGCCAGCAGCACTCAGGGCCCTTTTGAGCCCCAGCATTTT | CASSTQGPFEPQHF
TRBD2 | TRBJ2-2 | many | TRBV2 | TGTGCCAGCAGACCCGGACTAGCGGCCGGGGAGCTGTTTTTT | CASRPGLAAGELFF
- | TRBJ2-1 | many | TRBV6-4 | TGTGCCAGCAGCGTTCAGGGATTGGAAAATGAGCAGTTCTTC | CASSVQGLENEQFF
- | TRBJ2-1 | many | TRBV5-1 | TGCGCCAGCAGCCCCCCGGCGGGGAACTTTTACAATGAGCAGTTCTTC | CASSPPAGNFYNEQFF
TRBD1 | TRBJ2-7 | - | TRBV12-3/TRBV12-4 | TGTGCCAGCAGTTGGACAGGGGGCAGGGAGCAGTACTTC | CASSWTGGREQYF
TRBD2 | TRBJ2-3 | few | TRBV20-1 | TGCAGTGCTAGGGAGCGGGGGGGCTTTGGTGGAGATACGCAGTATTTT | CSARERGGFGGDTQYF
- | TRBJ1-5 | many | TRBV7-8 | TGTGCCAGCAGCCTCTCAGGGGCCCACGGGCAGCCCCAGCATTTT | CASSLSGAHGQPQHF
TRBD1 | TRBJ1-1 | few | TRBV5-1 | TGCGCCAGCAGCGTAGGACAGGCAAACACTGAAGCTTTCTTT | CASSVGQANTEAFF
- | TRBJ1-5 | few | TRBV5-1 | TGCGCCAGCAGCCCGAGTCCAGGGACTAGCAATCAGCCCCAGCATTTT | CASSPSPGTSNQPQHF
TRBD1 | TRBJ2-1 | many | TRBV11-2 | TGTGCCAGCAGCCCGACAGGGGAATACAATGAGCAGTTCTTC | CASSPTGEYNEQFF
- | TRBJ2-6 | many | TRBV3-1 | TGTGCCAGCAGCCAAGGGACCAACGTCCTGACTTTC | CASSQGTNVLTF
- | TRBJ2-7 | many | TRBV30 | TGTGCCTGGACAGCTTCCCCCTACGAGCAGTACTTC | CAWTASPYEQYF
TRBD1 | TRBJ1-2 | many | TRBV3-1 | TGTGCCAGCAGCCAACTGTACCGGGACAGGGTCTATGGCTACACCTTC | CASSQLYRDRVYGYTF
- | TRBJ1-1 | many | TRBV5-1 | TGCGCCAGCAGCGTGGGACAATTGAACACTGAAGCTTTCTTT | CASSVGQLNTEAFF
- | TRBJ1-1 | few | TRBV6-1 | TGTGCCAGCATACTCGGGGGGTTGAACACTGAAGCTTTCTTT | CASILGGLNTEAFF
- | TRBJ1-1 | - | TRBV7-8 | TGTGCCAGCAGCTTCCAGGGGAGGAACACTGAAGCTTTCTTT | CASSFQGRNTEAFF
- | TRBJ2-1 | medium-sized | TRBV7-2 | TGTGCCAGCAGCGCAACCGCCGTGGGTGGCAATGAGCAGTTCTTC | CASSATAVGGNEQFF
- | TRBJ2-1 | few | TRBV7-6 | TGTGCCAGCAGCCCAGGGCGGGGAAGCTCCTACAATGAGCAGTTCTTC | CASSPGRGSSYNEQFF
- | TRBJ1-1 | once | TRBV6-6 | TGTGCCAGCAGTTACTTGTCCGGGGTTAAAGCTTTCTTT | CASSYLSGVKAFF
TRBD1 | TRBJ2-2 | many | TRBV28 | TGTGCCAGCAGAGGCGCAGGGGGTAACACCGGGGAGCTGTTTTTT | CASRGAGGNTGELFF
- | TRBJ2-3 | many | TRBV6-1 | TGTGCCACTTCTCTGGACACCGTTACGAATACGCAGTATTTT | CATSLDTVTNTQYF
TRBD2 | TRBJ2-7 | many | TRBV9 | TGTGCCAGCAGCGTAAGCCCGACTAGCGGAGCCTACGAGCAGTACTTC | CASSVSPTSGAYEQYF
- | TRBJ1-4 | many | TRBV5-6 | TGTGCCAGCAGTATGGGAGGCGGCAAAAATGAAAAACTGTTTTTT | CASSMGGGKNEKLFF
TRBD2 | TRBJ2-1 | many | TRBV5-1 | TGCGCCAGCAGCTTGGGACTAGCGGGGGAGTACAATGAGCAGTTCTTC | CASSLGLAGEYNEQFF